The 13 T cell receptor beta chains reported below all come from one sample, sequenced in a study of blood T cell repertoires in COVID-19. Method: immunoSEQ multiplex PCR; TCRdb's copy keeps in-frame clones and lacks some. Seen here are around 140,000 clones, more than 85% observed once, and the top ten hold just under 3%. The material sequenced was peripheral blood. These receptors all stem from a man in his sixties with active or convalescent COVID-19.

V usage is TRBV10-3 and J usage is TRBJ2-7; 8 positions match TRBD1. There are 15 residues in the CDR3. V gave up 6 bases and J gave up 1 base; unmatched junction bases: 8. The germline V gene encodes CDR1 ENHRY and CDR2 SYGVKD. The CDR3 sequence: CAIRNRDRSSYEQYF. The CDR3 DNA follows: TGTGCCATCAGAAACCGGGACAGGAGTTCCTACGAGCAGTACTTC.

The chain links TRBV5-1 to TRBJ2-7; 8 nucleotides match TRBD2. This CDR3 contains 14 residues. Losses at the gene ends were 1 base for V and 5 bases for J; bases not matched to a gene: 5. Germline V gives CDR1 SGHRS, CDR2 YFSETQ. The chain's CDR3 is CASSLSGLENEQYF. The DNA for the CDR3 is TGCGCCAGCAGCTTGTCGGGACTAGAAAACGAGCAGTACTTC.

The chain recombines TRBV30 with TRBJ1-1; 9 nucleotides match TRBD1. V lost 5 bases, J lost 11 bases, and 9 bases stayed unmatched. Per germline, CDR1 GTSNPN and CDR2 SVGIG (reference sequence). The CDR3 totals 12 residues. CDR3 loop: CAWGGGQGDAFF. CDR3 DNA sequence: TGTGCCTGGGGTGGGGGACAGGGCGACGCTTTCTTT. The full variable domain, rest sourced from reference TRBV30 and TRBJ1-1, is SQTIHQWPATLVQPVGSPLSLECTVEGTSNPNLYWYRQAAGRGLQLLFYSVGIGQISSEVPQNLSASRPQDRQFILSSKKLLLSDSGFYLCAWGGGQGDAFFGQGTRLTVV.

The rearrangement joins TRBV5-1 to TRBJ2-2; TRBD2 agrees at 8 bases. The CDR3 covers 15 residues. The V segment lost 7 bases and the J segment 6 bases; nucleotides outside the gene matches: 11. CDR1 is SGHRS and CDR2 is YFSETQ in the germline V gene. The CDR3 DNA reads as TGCGCCAGCTTTAAGCCCGGGGGGGCCGCCGGGGAGCTGTTTTTT. It codes for CASFKPGGAAGELFF.

The chain is built from TRBV5-5 and TRBJ1-4; TRBD1 aligns across 9 bases. V shed 3 bases and J 3 bases; nucleotides not matched to a gene: 6. This CDR3 comprises 16 residues. Germline loops: CDR1 SGHKS, CDR2 YYEKEE (reference sequence). This CDR3 is CASSSGQGTSNEKLFF. CDR3 sequence (DNA): TGTGCCAGCAGCTCGGGACAGGGAACCTCTAATGAAAAACTGTTTTTT.

The chain has TRBV28 and TRBJ2-1; TRBD2 matches 7 bases. This CDR3 is 16 amino acids long. The germline V gene has CDR1 MDHEN and CDR2 SYDVKM. The junction had 10 bases not matched to a gene; V was cut back by 8 bases and J by 0 bases. CDR3 nucleotide sequence: TGTGCCAGCCATCCCCCCGGCGGGAGCTCCTACAATGAGCAGTTCTTC. It translates to CASHPPGGSSYNEQFF.

Written as DNA, the CDR3 is TGTGCCAGCAGCCCACAGGTTGGAGCTTTCTTT. Translation gives CASSPQVGAFF. The chain uses TRBV2 and TRBJ1-1; D perhaps matches TRBD1 (5 bases). Germline loops: CDR1 SNHLY, CDR2 FYNNEI. This CDR3 comprises 11 residues. V lost 6 bases and J 10 bases, leaving 12 bases between the germline ends.

The gene calls are TRBV18 and TRBJ1-5, with 7 bases matching TRBD1. J lost 7 bases, V lost 6 bases, and 6 bases had no gene match. The germline V gene encodes CDR1 KGHSH and CDR2 LQKENI. The CDR3 runs to 13 residues. The CDR3 sequence is CASSPLTGQPQHF. Written as DNA, the CDR3 is TGTGCCAGCTCCCCCCTGACAGGGCAGCCCCAGCATTTT.

The V call is TRBV30, the J call TRBJ2-3; D perhaps matches TRBD1 (5 bases). CDR1 GTSNPN and CDR2 SVGIG come from the germline V gene (reference sequence). V shed 2 bases and J shed 0 bases, with 9 bases lying between them. The CDR3 runs to 14 residues. The CDR3 sequence is CAWSRGQSTDTQYF. For the CDR3, the DNA is TGTGCCTGGAGTCGCGGACAAAGCACAGATACGCAGTATTTT.

The chain carries TRBV27 and TRBJ1-2, with D tentatively TRBD1 (6 bases). The CDR3 has 15 residues. The V gene's germline CDR1 is MNHEY and CDR2 SMNVEV (reference sequence). The germline V and J ends were trimmed by 1 base and 4 bases, with 13 bases remaining between them. In DNA, the CDR3 is TGTGCCAGCAGTTTATTACAGGGAGTGGGCTATGGCTACACCTTC. Translating it yields CASSLLQGVGYGYTF.

The CDR3 reads CASSMGLAGEVETQYF. DNA for the CDR3: TGCGCCAGCAGCATGGGACTAGCGGGGGAGGTGGAGACCCAGTACTTC. This rearrangement joins TRBV5-1 to TRBJ2-5; 14 bases map to TRBD2. Trimming at V came to 4 bases and at J to 5 bases, leaving 7 bases not matched to a gene. The CDR3 runs 16 residues. Germline V gives CDR1 SGHRS, CDR2 YFSETQ.

This chain joins TRBV7-8 and TRBJ2-7; D is perhaps TRBD1 (6 bases). The CDR3 runs 15 residues. Trimming removed 3 bases at V and 0 bases at J, with 12 bases between. Germline V lookup: CDR1 SGHVS, CDR2 FQNEAQ. The CDR3 sequence: CASSFRDTTSYEQYF. The CDR3 DNA reads TGTGCCAGCAGCTTCCGGGACACCACCTCCTACGAGCAGTACTTC.

The genes are TRBV14 and TRBJ1-5; D is unresolved. There are 13 residues in the CDR3. The V end was cut by 3 bases, the J end by 5 bases, with 8 bases between. The germline V gene encodes CDR1 SGHDN and CDR2 FVKESK. The chain's CDR3 is CASSQGGHQPQHF. CDR3 nucleotides: TGTGCCAGCAGCCAGGGAGGGCATCAGCCCCAGCATTTT.